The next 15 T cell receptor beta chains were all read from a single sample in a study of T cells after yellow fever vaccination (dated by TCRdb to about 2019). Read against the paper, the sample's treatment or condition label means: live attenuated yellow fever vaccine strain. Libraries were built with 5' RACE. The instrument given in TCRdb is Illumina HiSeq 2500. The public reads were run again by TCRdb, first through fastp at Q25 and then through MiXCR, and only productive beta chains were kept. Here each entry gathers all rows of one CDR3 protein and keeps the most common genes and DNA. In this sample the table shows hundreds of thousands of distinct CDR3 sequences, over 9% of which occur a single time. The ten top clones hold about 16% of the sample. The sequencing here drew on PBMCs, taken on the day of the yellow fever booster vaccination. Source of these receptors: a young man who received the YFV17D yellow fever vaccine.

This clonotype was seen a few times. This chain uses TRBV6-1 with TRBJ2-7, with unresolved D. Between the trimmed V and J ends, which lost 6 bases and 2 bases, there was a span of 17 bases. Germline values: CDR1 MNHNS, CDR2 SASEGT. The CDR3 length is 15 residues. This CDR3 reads CASRPVFLTPYEQYF. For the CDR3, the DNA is TGTGCCAGCAGACCTGTTTTTTTAACCCCCTACGAGCAGTACTTC.

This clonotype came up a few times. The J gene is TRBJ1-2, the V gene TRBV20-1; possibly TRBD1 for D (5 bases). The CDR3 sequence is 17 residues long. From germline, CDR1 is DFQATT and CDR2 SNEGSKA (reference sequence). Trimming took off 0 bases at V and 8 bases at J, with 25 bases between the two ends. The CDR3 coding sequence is TGCAGTGCTAGAGATCACGGTCCCTCGGGGGGGGGTAGAGGCTACACCTTC. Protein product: CSARDHGPSGGGRGYTF.

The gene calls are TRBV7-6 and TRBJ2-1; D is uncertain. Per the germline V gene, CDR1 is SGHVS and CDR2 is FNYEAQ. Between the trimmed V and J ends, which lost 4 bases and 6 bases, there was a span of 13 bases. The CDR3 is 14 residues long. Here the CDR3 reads CASSSPWRPNEQFF. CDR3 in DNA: TGTGCCAGCAGCTCCCCATGGCGGCCCAATGAGCAGTTCTTC.

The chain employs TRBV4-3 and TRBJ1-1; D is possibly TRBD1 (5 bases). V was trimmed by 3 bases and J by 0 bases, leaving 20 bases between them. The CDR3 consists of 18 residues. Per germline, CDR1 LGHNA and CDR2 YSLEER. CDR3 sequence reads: CASSHSGRESPVNTEAFF. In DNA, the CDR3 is TGCGCCAGCAGCCACTCCGGCAGGGAGAGTCCGGTGAACACTGAAGCTTTCTTT.

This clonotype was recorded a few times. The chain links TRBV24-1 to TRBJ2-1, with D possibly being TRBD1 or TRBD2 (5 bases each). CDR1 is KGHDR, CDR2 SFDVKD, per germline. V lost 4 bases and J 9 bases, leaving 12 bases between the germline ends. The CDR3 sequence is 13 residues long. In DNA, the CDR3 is TGTGCCACCAGTGACCCTACTAGGGGTGAGCAGTTCTTC. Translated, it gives CATSDPTRGEQFF.

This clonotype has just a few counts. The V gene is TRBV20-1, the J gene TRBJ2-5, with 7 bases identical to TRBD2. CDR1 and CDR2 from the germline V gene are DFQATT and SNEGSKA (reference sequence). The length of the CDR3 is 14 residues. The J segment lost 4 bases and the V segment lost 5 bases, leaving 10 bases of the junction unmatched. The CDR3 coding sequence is TGCAGTGCTCCCGGGGCGGGAGTTCGAGAGACCCAGTACTTC. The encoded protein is CSAPGAGVRETQYF.

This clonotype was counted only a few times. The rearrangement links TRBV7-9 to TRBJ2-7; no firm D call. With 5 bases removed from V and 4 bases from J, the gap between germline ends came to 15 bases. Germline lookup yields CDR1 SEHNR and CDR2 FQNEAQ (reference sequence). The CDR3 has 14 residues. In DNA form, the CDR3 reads TGTGCCAGCAGCCAATTGATTCTGGGGTACGAGCAGTACTTC. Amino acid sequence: CASSQLILGYEQYF.

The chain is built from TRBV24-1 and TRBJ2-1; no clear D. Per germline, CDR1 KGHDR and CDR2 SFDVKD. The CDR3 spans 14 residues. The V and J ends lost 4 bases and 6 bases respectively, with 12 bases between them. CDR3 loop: CATSEAKGGNEQFF. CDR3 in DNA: TGTGCCACCAGTGAAGCGAAGGGCGGCAATGAGCAGTTCTTC.

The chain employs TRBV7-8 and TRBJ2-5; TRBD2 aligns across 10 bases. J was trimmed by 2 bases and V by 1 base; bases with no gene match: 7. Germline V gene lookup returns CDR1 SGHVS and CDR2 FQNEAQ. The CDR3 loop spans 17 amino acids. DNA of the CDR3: TGTGCCAGCAGCTTAGGGGTGTCTAGCGGGAGACAAGAGACCCAGTACTTC. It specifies CASSLGVSSGRQETQYF.

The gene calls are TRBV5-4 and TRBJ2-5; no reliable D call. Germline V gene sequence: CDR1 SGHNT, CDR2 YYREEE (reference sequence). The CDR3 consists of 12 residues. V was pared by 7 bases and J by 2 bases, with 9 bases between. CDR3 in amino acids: CASQNRQETQYF. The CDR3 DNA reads TGTGCCAGCCAGAACCGACAAGAGACCCAGTACTTC.

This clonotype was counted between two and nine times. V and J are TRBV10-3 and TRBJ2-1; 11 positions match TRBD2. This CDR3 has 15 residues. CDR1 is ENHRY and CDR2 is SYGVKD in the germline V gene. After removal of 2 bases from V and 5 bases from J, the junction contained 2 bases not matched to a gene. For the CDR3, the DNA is TGTGCCATCAGTGAGACGGGACTAGCGGACAATGAGCAGTTCTTC. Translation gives CAISETGLADNEQFF.

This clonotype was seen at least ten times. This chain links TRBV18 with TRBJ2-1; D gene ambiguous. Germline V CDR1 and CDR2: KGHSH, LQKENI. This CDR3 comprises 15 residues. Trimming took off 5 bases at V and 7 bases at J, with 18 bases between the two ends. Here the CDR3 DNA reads TGTGCCAGCTCAAAAGGGCGCGCCGGGCCAAATGAGCAGTTCTTC. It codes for CASSKGRAGPNEQFF.

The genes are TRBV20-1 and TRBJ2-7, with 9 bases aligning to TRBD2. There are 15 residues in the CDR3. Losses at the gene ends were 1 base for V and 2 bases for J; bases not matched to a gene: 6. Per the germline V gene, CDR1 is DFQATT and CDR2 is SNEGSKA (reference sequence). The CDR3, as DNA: TGCAGTGCTAGAGCCGGGACTAGCCTTACCTACGAGCAGTACTTC. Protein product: CSARAGTSLTYEQYF.

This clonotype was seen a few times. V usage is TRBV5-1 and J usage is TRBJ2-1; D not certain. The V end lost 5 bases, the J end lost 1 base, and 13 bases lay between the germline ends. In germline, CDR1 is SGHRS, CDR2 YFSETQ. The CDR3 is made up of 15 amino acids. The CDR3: CASSLTSRSYNEQFF. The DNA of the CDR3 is TGCGCCAGCAGTCTGACATCTCGTTCCTACAATGAGCAGTTCTTC.

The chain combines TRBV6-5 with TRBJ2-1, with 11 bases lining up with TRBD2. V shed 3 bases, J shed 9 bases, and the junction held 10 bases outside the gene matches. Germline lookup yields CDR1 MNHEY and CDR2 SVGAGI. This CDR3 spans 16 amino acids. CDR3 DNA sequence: TGTGCCAGCAGTTATCACCCGACTAGCGGGGTTGGTGAGCAGTTCTTC. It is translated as CASSYHPTSGVGEQFF.